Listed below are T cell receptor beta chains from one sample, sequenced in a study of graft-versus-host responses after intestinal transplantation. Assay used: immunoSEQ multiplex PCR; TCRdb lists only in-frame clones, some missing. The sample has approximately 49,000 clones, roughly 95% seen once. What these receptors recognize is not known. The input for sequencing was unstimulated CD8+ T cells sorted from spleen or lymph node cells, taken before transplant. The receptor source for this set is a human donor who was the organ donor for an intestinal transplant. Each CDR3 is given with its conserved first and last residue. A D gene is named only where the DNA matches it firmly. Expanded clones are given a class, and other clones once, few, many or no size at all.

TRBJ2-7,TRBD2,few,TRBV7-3,TGTGCCAGCAGCTTAACTGAAGATAAGTTAGCGGGGGGGCTCCACGAGCAGTACTTC,CASSLTEDKLAGGLHEQYF
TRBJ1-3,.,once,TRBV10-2,TGCGCCAGCAGTGAGAACAGGGTCTCTGGAAACACCATATATTTT,CASSENRVSGNTIYF
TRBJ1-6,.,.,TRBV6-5,TGTGCCAGCAGTTATAATTCACCCCTCCACTTT,CASSYNSPLHF
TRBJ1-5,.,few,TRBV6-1,TGTGCCAGCAGTTCTAATCAGCCCCAGCATTTT,CASSSNQPQHF
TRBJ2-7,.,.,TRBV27,TGTGCCAGCAGTTTATCCGGGGGCTACGAGCAGTACTTC,CASSLSGGYEQYF
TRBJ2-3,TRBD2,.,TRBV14,TGTGCCAGCAGCCAAGAGTGGCGGGGGATAAGCACAGATACGCAGTATTTT,CASSQEWRGISTDTQYF
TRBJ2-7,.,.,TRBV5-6,TGTGCCAGCAGCAAGGGAGGCTACGAGCAGTACTTC,CASSKGGYEQYF
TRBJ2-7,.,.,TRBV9,TGTGCCAGCAGCGTAGGCTCAGGGAGCAAGCAGTACTTC,CASSVGSGSKQYF
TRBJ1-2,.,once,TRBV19,TGTGCCAGTAGTATTCAAGGTTCCGGCTACACCTTC,CASSIQGSGYTF
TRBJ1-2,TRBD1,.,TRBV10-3,TGTGCCATCACCCCGACAGGGCCCTATGGTGGCTACACCTTC,CAITPTGPYGGYTF
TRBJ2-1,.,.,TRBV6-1,TGTGCCAGCAGTGAGCGGCGGTATTACAATGAGCAGTTCTTC,CASSERRYYNEQFF